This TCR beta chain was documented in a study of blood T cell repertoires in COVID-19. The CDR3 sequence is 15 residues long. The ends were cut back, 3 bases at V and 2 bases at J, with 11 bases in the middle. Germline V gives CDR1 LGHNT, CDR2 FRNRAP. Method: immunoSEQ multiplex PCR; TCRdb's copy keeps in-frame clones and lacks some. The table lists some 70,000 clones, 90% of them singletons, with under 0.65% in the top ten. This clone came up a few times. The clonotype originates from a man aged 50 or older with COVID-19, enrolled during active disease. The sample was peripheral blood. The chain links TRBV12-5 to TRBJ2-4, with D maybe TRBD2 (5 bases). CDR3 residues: CASGLSGEPKNIQYF. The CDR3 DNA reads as TGTGCTAGTGGTTTATCCGGGGAACCCAAAAACATTCAGTACTTC.